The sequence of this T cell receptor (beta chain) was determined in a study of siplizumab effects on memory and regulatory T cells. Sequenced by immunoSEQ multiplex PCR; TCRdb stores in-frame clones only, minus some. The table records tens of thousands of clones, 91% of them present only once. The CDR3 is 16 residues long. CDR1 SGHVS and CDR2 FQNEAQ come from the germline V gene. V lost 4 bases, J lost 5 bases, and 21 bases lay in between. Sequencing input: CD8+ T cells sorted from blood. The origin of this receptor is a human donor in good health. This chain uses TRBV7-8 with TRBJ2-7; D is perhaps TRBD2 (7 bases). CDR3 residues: CASSYPGEGPWNEQYF. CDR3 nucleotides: TGTGCCAGCAGCTATCCAGGGGAGGGGCCATGGAACGAGCAGTACTTC.